This T cell receptor (beta chain) was sequenced in a study of blood T cell repertoires in COVID-19. The overall study: Spain, Italy and the United States supplied samples that represented acute and convalescent COVID-19. T cells, B-cell-depleted T cells, or PBMCs provided the cDNA or gDNA that served as material.

Adults between roughly 18 and 95 years of age took part from about two dozen US areas. Here immunoSEQ multiplex PCR was the method, and the copy in TCRdb shows in-frame clones only, minus some. This sample has over 200,000 clones; about nine tenths occur once, and the top ten carry 2% to 2.5%. Trimming cost V 1 base and J 0 bases; bases outside gene matches: 4. The CDR3 extends over 16 amino acids. Germline V gene lookup returns CDR1 LNHDA and CDR2 SQIVND (reference sequence). The sequence derives from a woman aged 40 to 50 with acute COVID-19. The chain has TRBV19 and TRBJ2-3, with 7 bases lining up with TRBD2. Sequencing was carried out using PBMCs or T cells enriched from blood (not recorded which). The CDR3: CASSIGWRGSTDTQYF. In DNA form, the CDR3 reads TGTGCCAGTAGTATAGGTTGGCGGGGGAGCACAGATACGCAGTATTTT.